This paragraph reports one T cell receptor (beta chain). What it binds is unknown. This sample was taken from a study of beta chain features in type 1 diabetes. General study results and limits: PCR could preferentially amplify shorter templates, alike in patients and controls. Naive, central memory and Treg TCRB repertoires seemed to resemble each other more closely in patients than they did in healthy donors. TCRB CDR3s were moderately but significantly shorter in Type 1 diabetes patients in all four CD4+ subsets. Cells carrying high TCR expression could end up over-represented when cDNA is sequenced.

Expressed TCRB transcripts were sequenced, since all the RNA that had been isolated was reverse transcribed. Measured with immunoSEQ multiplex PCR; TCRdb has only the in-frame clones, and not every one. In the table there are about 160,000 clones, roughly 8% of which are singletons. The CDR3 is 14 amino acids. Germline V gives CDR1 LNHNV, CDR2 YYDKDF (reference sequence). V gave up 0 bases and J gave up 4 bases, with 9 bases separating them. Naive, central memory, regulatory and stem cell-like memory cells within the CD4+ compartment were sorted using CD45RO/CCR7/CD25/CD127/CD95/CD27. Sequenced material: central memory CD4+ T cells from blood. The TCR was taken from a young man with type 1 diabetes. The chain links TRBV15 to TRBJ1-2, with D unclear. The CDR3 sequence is CATSRERSGYGYTF. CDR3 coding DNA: TGTGCCACCAGCAGAGAGCGTTCCGGCTATGGCTACACCTTC.